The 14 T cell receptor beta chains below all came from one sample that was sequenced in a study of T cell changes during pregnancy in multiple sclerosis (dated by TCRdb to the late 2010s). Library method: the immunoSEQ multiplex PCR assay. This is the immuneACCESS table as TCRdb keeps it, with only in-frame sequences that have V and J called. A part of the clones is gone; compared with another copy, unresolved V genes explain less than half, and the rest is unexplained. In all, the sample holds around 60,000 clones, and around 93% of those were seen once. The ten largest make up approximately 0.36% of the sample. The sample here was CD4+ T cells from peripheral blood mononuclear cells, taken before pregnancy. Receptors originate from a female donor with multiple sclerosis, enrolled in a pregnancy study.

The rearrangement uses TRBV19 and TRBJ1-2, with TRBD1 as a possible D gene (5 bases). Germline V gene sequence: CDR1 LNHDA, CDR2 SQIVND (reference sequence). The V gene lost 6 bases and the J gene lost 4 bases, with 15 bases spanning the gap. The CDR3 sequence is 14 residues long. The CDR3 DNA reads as TGTGCCAGTAGCCTTACGACAGTGGGCTATGGCTACACCTTC. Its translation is CASSLTTVGYGYTF.

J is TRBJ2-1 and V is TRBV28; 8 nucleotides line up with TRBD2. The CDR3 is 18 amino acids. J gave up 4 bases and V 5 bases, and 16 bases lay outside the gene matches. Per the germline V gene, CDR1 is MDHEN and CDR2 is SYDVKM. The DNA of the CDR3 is TGTGCCAGCAGTCCCCAAAATGCAGCGGGAGACCTTTACAATGAGCAGTTCTTC. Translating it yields CASSPQNAAGDLYNEQFF.

CDR3 sequence: CASSPRGTGDYGYTF. CDR3 coding DNA: TGTGCCAGCAGTCCCCGGGGGACAGGGGACTATGGCTACACCTTC. The chain combines TRBV6-5 with TRBJ1-2, with 10 bases matching TRBD1. The trim removed 5 bases at V and 3 bases at J, leaving 6 bases unmatched. The CDR3 sequence is 15 residues long. The V gene's germline CDR1 is MNHEY and CDR2 SVGAGI.

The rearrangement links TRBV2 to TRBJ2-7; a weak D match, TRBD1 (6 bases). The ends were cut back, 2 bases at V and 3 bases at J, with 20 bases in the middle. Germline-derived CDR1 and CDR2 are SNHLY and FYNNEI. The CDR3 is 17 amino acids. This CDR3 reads CASSESGGRGSVYEQYF. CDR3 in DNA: TGTGCCAGCAGTGAATCTGGGGGCCGCGGTTCCGTCTACGAGCAGTACTTC.

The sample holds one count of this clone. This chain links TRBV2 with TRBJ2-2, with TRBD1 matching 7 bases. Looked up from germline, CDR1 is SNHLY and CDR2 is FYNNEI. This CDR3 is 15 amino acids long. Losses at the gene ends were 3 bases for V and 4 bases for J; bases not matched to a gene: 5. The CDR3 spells CASSDYRGLTGELFF. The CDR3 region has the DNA TGTGCCAGCAGTGACTATAGGGGGCTCACCGGGGAGCTGTTTTTT.

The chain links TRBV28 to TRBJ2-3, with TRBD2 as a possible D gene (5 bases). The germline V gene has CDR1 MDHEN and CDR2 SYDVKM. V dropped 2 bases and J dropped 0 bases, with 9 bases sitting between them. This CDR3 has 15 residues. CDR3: CASSLSGTSTDTQYF. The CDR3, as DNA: TGTGCCAGCAGTTTAAGCGGAACTAGCACAGATACGCAGTATTTT.

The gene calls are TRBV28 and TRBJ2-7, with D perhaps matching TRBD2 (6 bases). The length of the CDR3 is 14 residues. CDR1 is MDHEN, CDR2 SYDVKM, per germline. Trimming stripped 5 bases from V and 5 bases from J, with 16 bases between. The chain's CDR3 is CASSTTGLLNEQYF. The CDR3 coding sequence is TGTGCCAGCAGTACGACGGGACTTTTAAACGAGCAGTACTTC.

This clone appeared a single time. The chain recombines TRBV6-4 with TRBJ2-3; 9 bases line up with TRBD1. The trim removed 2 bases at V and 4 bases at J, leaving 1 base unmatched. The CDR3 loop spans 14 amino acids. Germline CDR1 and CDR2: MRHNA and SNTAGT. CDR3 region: CASSDDRGADTQYF. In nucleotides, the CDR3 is TGTGCCAGCAGTGACGACAGGGGGGCAGATACGCAGTATTTT.

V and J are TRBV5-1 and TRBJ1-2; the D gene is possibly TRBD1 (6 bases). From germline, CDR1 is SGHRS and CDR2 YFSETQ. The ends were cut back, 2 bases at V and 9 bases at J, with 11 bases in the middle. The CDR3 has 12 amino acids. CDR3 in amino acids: CASSFEGGSYTF. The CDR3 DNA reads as TGCGCCAGCAGCTTTGAAGGGGGTAGCTACACCTTC.

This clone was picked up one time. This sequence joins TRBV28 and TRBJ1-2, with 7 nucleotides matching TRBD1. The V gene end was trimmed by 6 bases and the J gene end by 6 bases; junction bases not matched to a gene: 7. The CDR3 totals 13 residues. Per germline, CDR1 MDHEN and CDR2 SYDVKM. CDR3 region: CASSQGVNHGYTF. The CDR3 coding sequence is TGTGCCAGCAGCCAGGGGGTAAATCATGGCTACACCTTC.

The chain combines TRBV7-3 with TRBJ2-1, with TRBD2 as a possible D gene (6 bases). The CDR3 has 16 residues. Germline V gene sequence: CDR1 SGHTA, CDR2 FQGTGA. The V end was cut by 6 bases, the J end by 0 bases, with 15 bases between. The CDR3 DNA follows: TGTGCCAGCAGTCTAGGAGGGGCTGGCTCCTACAATGAGCAGTTCTTC. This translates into CASSLGGAGSYNEQFF.

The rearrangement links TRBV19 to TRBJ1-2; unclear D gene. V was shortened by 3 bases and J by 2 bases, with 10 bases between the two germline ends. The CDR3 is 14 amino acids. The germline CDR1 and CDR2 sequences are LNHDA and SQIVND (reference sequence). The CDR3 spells CASSIRSENYGYTF. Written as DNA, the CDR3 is TGTGCCAGTAGTATTAGGTCGGAGAACTATGGCTACACCTTC.

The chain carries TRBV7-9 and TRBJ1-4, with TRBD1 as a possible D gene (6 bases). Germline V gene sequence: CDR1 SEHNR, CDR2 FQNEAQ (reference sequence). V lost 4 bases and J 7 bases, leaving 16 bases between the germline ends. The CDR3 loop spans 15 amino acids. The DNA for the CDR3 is TGTGCCAGCAGCTCCGGACAGCCTCTAGGTGAAAAACTGTTTTTT. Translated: CASSSGQPLGEKLFF.

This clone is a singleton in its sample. The CDR3 reads CASSLGGPDTQYF. The CDR3 DNA follows: TGTGCCAGCAGCTTGGGGGGGCCCGATACGCAGTATTTT. The chain joins TRBV5-6 to TRBJ2-3; D may be TRBD1 (6 bases). Germline V gene data show CDR1 as SGHDT and CDR2 as YYEEEE. The CDR3 covers 13 residues. V was clipped by 0 bases and J by 6 bases, with 8 bases between them. Full variable domain (missing parts from reference TRBV5-6 and TRBJ2-3): DAGVTQSPTHLIKTRGQQVTLRCSPKSGHDTVSWYQQALGQGPQFIFQYYEEEERQRGNFPDRFSGHQFPNYSSELNVNALLLGDSALYLCASSLGGPDTQYFGPGTRLTVL.